Below, 25 T cell receptor beta chains from the same sample are listed, as sequenced in a study of blood T cell repertoires in COVID-19. Clones were read by immunoSEQ multiplex PCR, and TCRdb kept only the in-frame ones, dropping some. In the table there are about 480,000 clones, approximately 87% of which are singletons. Sequenced input: PBMCs or T cells enriched from blood (not recorded which). Receptors were obtained from a woman between 40 and 50 years old who had recovered from COVID-19.

The chain is built from TRBV9 and TRBJ2-1; maybe TRBD2 (5 bases). Germline CDR1 is SGDLS and CDR2 is YYNGEE. The CDR3 covers 13 residues. V was trimmed by 0 bases and J by 9 bases, leaving 10 bases between them. The CDR3 DNA reads TGTGCCAGCAGCGTAGTCGGGGTGGGTGAGCAGTTCTTC. This sequence encodes CASSVVGVGEQFF.

V and J are TRBV11-2 and TRBJ1-1, with TRBD1 matching 8 bases. V was pared by 3 bases and J by 1 base, with 7 bases of the junction left unmatched. Germline-derived CDR1 and CDR2 are SGHAT and FQNNGV. The CDR3 runs 16 residues. The CDR3 loop is CASSFPGGSPNTEAFF. CDR3 nucleotide sequence: TGTGCCAGCAGCTTTCCAGGGGGCTCCCCGAACACTGAAGCTTTCTTT.

The chain uses TRBV4-3 and TRBJ1-2; D may be TRBD1 (5 bases). CDR1 and CDR2 (germline): LGHNA, YSLEER. CDR3 size: 17 residues. Trimming stripped 0 bases from V and 4 bases from J, with 18 bases between. CDR3 loop: CASSQELTRQSPYGYTF. CDR3 DNA sequence: TGCGCCAGCAGCCAAGAACTCACTCGACAGAGCCCCTATGGCTACACCTTC.

V and J are TRBV5-4 and TRBJ2-1; D may be TRBD1 (6 bases). CDR3 size: 16 residues. Per germline, CDR1 SGHNT and CDR2 YYREEE (reference sequence). V lost 0 bases, J lost 9 bases, and 19 bases lay in between. DNA of the CDR3: TGTGCCAGCAGCTTGGCTCCCGCAGGGGTAAGGACTGAGCAGTTCTTC. It is translated as CASSLAPAGVRTEQFF.

The CDR3 protein is CASSQGGNEKLFF. In nucleotides, the CDR3 is TGTGCCAGCAGCCAGGGGGGGAATGAAAAACTGTTTTTT. The chain recombines TRBV14 with TRBJ1-4; a possible D gene is TRBD1 (5 bases). Trimming took off 3 bases at V and 5 bases at J, with 7 bases between the two ends. Germline-derived CDR1 and CDR2 are SGHDN and FVKESK. The CDR3 length is 13 residues.

This chain links TRBV4-3 with TRBJ1-1, with 8 bases that match TRBD1. CDR3 length: 17 amino acids. Trimming cost V 2 bases and J 1 base; bases outside gene matches: 9. Germline V gives CDR1 LGHNA, CDR2 YSLEER. CDR3 sequence (DNA): TGCGCCAGCAGCCAACCTTATTCAGGGGGCGGGAACACTGAAGCTTTCTTT. This codes for CASSQPYSGGGNTEAFF.

This chain links TRBV5-5 with TRBJ1-5; weak D call: TRBD1 (6 bases). The CDR3 contains 16 residues. Germline CDR1 is SGHKS and CDR2 is YYEKEE (reference sequence). Trimming shortened V by 2 bases and J by 2 bases, and 14 bases separated the two germline ends. CDR3 amino acids: CASSFALGAGNQPQHF. CDR3 DNA sequence: TGTGCCAGCAGCTTCGCCTTGGGGGCTGGCAATCAGCCCCAGCATTTT.

V is TRBV29-1 and J is TRBJ1-2; 7 bases fit TRBD1. Trimming cost V 7 bases and J 5 bases; bases outside gene matches: 4. There are 11 residues in the CDR3. Germline CDR1 and CDR2: SQVTM and ANQGSEA. CDR3 sequence reads: CSDQTGYGYTF. The DNA for the CDR3 is TGCAGCGATCAGACAGGGTATGGCTACACCTTC.

The chain is built from TRBV24-1 and TRBJ1-2; no firm D call. CDR1 KGHDR and CDR2 SFDVKD come from the germline V gene. This CDR3 is 11 amino acids long. The V end was cut by 4 bases, the J end by 8 bases, with 7 bases between. CDR3 DNA sequence: TGTGCCACCAGTGACCTCAGGGGCTACACCTTC. It codes for CATSDLRGYTF.

This clone was seen only a few times. The rearrangement joins TRBV19 to TRBJ1-1; a possible D gene is TRBD1 (5 bases). Trimming left V 1 base short and J 1 base short, with 7 bases between. This CDR3 has 14 residues. Germline CDR1 LNHDA, CDR2 SQIVND (reference sequence). CDR3 amino acids: CASSIGGWNTEAFF. The CDR3, as DNA: TGTGCCAGTAGTATAGGGGGCTGGAACACTGAAGCTTTCTTT.

The rearrangement links TRBV5-6 to TRBJ1-5; D may be TRBD1 (5 bases). Germline-derived CDR1 and CDR2 are SGHDT and YYEEEE. Trimming cost V 0 bases and J 5 bases, with 15 bases left between them. The CDR3 extends over 16 amino acids. The CDR3: CASSLGYGAGDQPQHF. The CDR3 DNA reads as TGTGCCAGCAGCTTGGGTTATGGGGCAGGTGATCAGCCCCAGCATTTT. The full variable domain, its missing parts supplied by reference TRBV5-6 and TRBJ1-5, is DAGVTQSPTHLIKTRGQQVTLRCSPKSGHDTVSWYQQALGQGPQFIFQYYEEEERQRGNFPDRFSGHQFPNYSSELNVNALLLGDSALYLCASSLGYGAGDQPQHFGDGTRLSIL.

The rearrangement links TRBV4-1 to TRBJ2-7, with D perhaps matching TRBD2 (6 bases). Germline loops: CDR1 MGHRA, CDR2 YSYEKL. Trimming pared 7 bases from V and 0 bases from J, leaving 13 bases between. CDR3 length equals 14 residues. The CDR3: CASTGLSSSYEQYF. As DNA, the CDR3 is TGCGCCAGCACGGGACTGTCCAGCTCCTACGAGCAGTACTTC.

This clone has more than one count but fewer than ten. This rearrangement joins TRBV15 to TRBJ2-7, with a weak D call TRBD1 (5 bases). Per germline, CDR1 LNHNV and CDR2 YYDKDF (reference sequence). This CDR3 is built from 15 residues. Trimming stripped 3 bases from V and 6 bases from J, with 18 bases between. The DNA for the CDR3 is TGTGCCACCAGCAGTACAATAAGCAGGGTCACCGAGCAGTACTTC. It translates to CATSSTISRVTEQYF.

DNA for the CDR3: TGTGCCAGCAGCCCTGGGACTAGCGGGAGAGAAAGCAATGAGCAGTTCTTC. It encodes CASSPGTSGRESNEQFF. The chain has TRBV5-4 and TRBJ2-1; TRBD2 aligns across 14 bases. The V gene's germline CDR1 is SGHNT and CDR2 YYREEE (reference sequence). This CDR3 is built from 17 residues. V lost 4 bases to trimming and J lost 6 bases; unmatched junction nucleotides: 9.

The sample holds one count of this clone. The V and J genes are TRBV3-1 (or the pseudogene TRBV3-2) and TRBJ1-3; a possible D gene is TRBD1 (6 bases). With 4 bases removed from V and 0 bases from J, the gap between germline ends came to 16 bases. The CDR3 runs to 17 residues. Germline CDR1 and CDR2: LGHDT and YNNKEL (reference sequence). The CDR3 loop is CASSRTRDTRSGNTIYF. As DNA, the CDR3 is TGTGCCAGCAGCCGGACAAGGGACACCCGCTCTGGAAACACCATATATTTT.

The chain is built from TRBV4-3 and TRBJ1-6; 7 bases are a match to TRBD1. The CDR3 totals 15 residues. Trimming took 0 bases from V and 7 from J; bases not matched to a gene: 3. Looked up from germline, CDR1 is LGHNA and CDR2 is YSLEER. CDR3 in amino acids: CASSQEFRGNSPLHF. The CDR3, as DNA: TGCGCCAGCAGCCAAGAGTTCAGGGGGAATTCACCCCTCCACTTT.

The J gene is TRBJ2-1, the V gene TRBV13; D possibly corresponds to TRBD2 (6 bases). CDR3 size: 12 residues. CDR1 and CDR2 from the germline V gene are PRHDT and FYEKMQ (reference sequence). V lost 5 bases to trimming and J lost 7 bases, with 9 bases between them. CDR3 coding DNA: TGTGCCAGCAGCGCAGGAGGGAATGAGCAGTTCTTC. Residues: CASSAGGNEQFF. Using reference TRBV13 and TRBJ2-1 for the parts outside the CDR3, the full variable domain is AAGVIQSPRHLIKEKRETATLKCYPIPRHDTVYWYQQGPGQDPQFLISFYEKMQSDKGSIPDRFSAQQFSDYHSELNMSSLELGDSALYFCASSAGGNEQFFGPGTRLTVL.

This chain joins TRBV29-1 and TRBJ2-3; TRBD1 matches at 9 bases. The CDR3 contains 16 residues. Germline V gives CDR1 SQVTM, CDR2 ANQGSEA. V lost 6 bases, J lost 7 bases, and 17 bases stayed unmatched. CDR3 sequence: CSVITNRDRVMHTQYF. The CDR3 bases are TGCAGCGTCATCACAAACCGGGACAGGGTAATGCATACGCAGTATTTT.

The genes are TRBV5-1 and TRBJ2-7; 9 nucleotides agree with TRBD2. CDR1 is SGHRS, CDR2 YFSETQ, per germline. The V segment lost 0 bases and the J segment 2 bases; nucleotides outside the gene matches: 3. This CDR3 region has 15 residues. The CDR3 DNA follows: TGCGCCAGCAGCTTGGGGGGCGGGAGGGCCTACGAGCAGTACTTC. This sequence encodes CASSLGGGRAYEQYF.

This clone came up a few times. The V gene is TRBV5-4, the J gene TRBJ2-7, with D maybe TRBD1 (6 bases). Germline V gene lookup returns CDR1 SGHNT and CDR2 YYREEE (reference sequence). The V and J ends lost 2 bases and 0 bases respectively, with 12 bases between them. CDR3 length equals 15 residues. CDR3 sequence reads: CASSFGRDNSYEQYF. The DNA for the CDR3 is TGTGCCAGCAGCTTTGGCAGGGACAACTCCTACGAGCAGTACTTC.

The chain carries TRBV11-3 and TRBJ2-1, with D unclear. V gave up 4 bases and J gave up 3 bases, with 10 bases separating them. This CDR3 has 14 amino acids. The germline CDR1 and CDR2 sequences are SGHNT and YENEEA. The DNA for the CDR3 is TGTGCCAGCAGCTCCTTTAACAGCTACAATGAGCAGTTCTTC. The encoded protein is CASSSFNSYNEQFF.

The chain carries TRBV7-2 and TRBJ1-3, with D maybe TRBD1 (5 bases). CDR3 length: 17 residues. V lost 1 base, J lost 0 bases, and 13 bases lay in between. Per the germline V gene, CDR1 is SGHTA and CDR2 is FQGNSA. The CDR3 sequence: CASSLVPRQSSGNTIYF. In DNA, the CDR3 is TGTGCCAGCAGCTTAGTTCCCCGACAGAGCTCTGGAAACACCATATATTTT. Using reference TRBV7-2 and TRBJ1-3 for the parts outside the CDR3, the full variable domain is GAGVSQSPSNKVTEKGKDVELRCDPISGHTALYWYRQSLGQGLEFLIYFQGNSAPDKSGLPSDRFSAERTGGSVSTLTIQRTQQEDSAVYLCASSLVPRQSSGNTIYFGEGSWLTVV.

V usage is TRBV3-1 (or the pseudogene TRBV3-2) and J usage is TRBJ2-1, with 9 bases lining up with TRBD2. The V segment lost 1 base and the J segment 7 bases; nucleotides outside the gene matches: 14. The germline V gene has CDR1 LGHDT and CDR2 YNNKEL (reference sequence). This CDR3 comprises 18 residues. The CDR3 spells CASSQGASGVANRNEQFF. In DNA form, the CDR3 reads TGTGCCAGCAGCCAAGGGGCTAGCGGGGTGGCTAATAGGAATGAGCAGTTCTTC.

The chain links TRBV2 to TRBJ2-3, with D unclear. The CDR3 extends over 15 amino acids. The germline CDR1 and CDR2 sequences are SNHLY and FYNNEI. Deletions cut 10 bases from V and 4 bases from J, with 21 bases between. This CDR3 is CATPAAQPQADTQYF. The DNA of the CDR3 is TGTGCCACCCCAGCTGCTCAGCCTCAGGCAGATACGCAGTATTTT.

The rearrangement joins TRBV10-1 to TRBJ2-7; a weak D match, TRBD2 (6 bases). V was clipped by 6 bases and J by 2 bases, with 14 bases between them. The germline V gene encodes CDR1 WNHNN and CDR2 SYGVQD (reference sequence). The CDR3 is 14 residues long. CDR3 residues: CASRISRGPYEQYF. The DNA for the CDR3 is TGCGCCAGCAGGATATCGCGGGGCCCCTACGAGCAGTACTTC.